These 20 T cell receptor beta chains were sequenced from one sample in a study of post-analysis software for immune sequencing data (dated by TCRdb to 2013 to 2016). The investigation overall reported the following: A few TRBV segments, including TRBV5-6, TRBV5-1 and TRBV20-1, were significantly more frequent in patients than controls.

Library creation used PCR. For sequencing, an Illumina HiSeq 2500 was employed. Unique molecular identifiers were incorporated into TCR beta cDNA libraries to reduce PCR and sequencing biases. TCRdb passed the public sequencing reads through fastp at Q25 and MiXCR, retaining productive beta sequences. Records with the same CDR3 protein are collapsed into one entry carrying the most frequent genes and DNA. In all, the sample holds hundreds of thousands of distinct CDR3 sequences, and approximately 45% of those were seen once. Together, the top ten hold around 10% of the sample. Their specific antigens are unknown. Source material: blood. These TCRs come from a girl aged 5 to 17 with multiple sclerosis.

This clonotype turned up a few times. This chain joins TRBV10-3 and TRBJ1-2, with D unresolved. The CDR3 spans 16 residues. Germline V gives CDR1 ENHRY, CDR2 SYGVKD. V was shortened by 0 bases and J by 7 bases, with 18 bases between the two germline ends. CDR3 DNA sequence: TGTGCCATCAGTGAGTCAGCCCTCCGGGAAATTGGTGGCTACACCTTC. Amino acids: CAISESALREIGGYTF.

J is TRBJ2-7 and V is TRBV2; no definite D call. The DNA end is more similar to TRBJ2-5, so the J call may be wrong. Germline V gene sequence: CDR1 SNHLY, CDR2 FYNNEI. The CDR3 loop spans 14 amino acids. CDR3 sequence: CASSGGGTGETQYF. CDR3 sequence (DNA): TGTGCCAGCAGTGGAGGTGGAACGGGAGAGACCCAGTACTTC.

The V gene is TRBV5-1, the J gene TRBJ2-5; no definite D call. CDR1 SGHRS and CDR2 YFSETQ come from the germline V gene. The CDR3 covers 14 residues. V was trimmed by 0 bases and J by 9 bases, leaving 15 bases between them. CDR3 amino acids: CASSLDGPSSAQYF. As DNA, the CDR3 is TGCGCCAGCAGCTTGGATGGGCCTAGTAGTGCCCAGTACTTC.

Only a few counts were recorded for this clonotype. The rearrangement uses TRBV4-1 and TRBJ2-5; the match to TRBD2 covers 9 bases. The CDR3 loop spans 16 amino acids. The germline V gene has CDR1 MGHRA and CDR2 YSYEKL. J gave up 2 bases and V 1 base, and 5 bases lay outside the gene matches. The CDR3 spells CASSQVGLARQETQYF. CDR3 nucleotide sequence: TGCGCCAGCAGCCAAGTTGGACTAGCGAGACAAGAGACCCAGTACTTC.

J is TRBJ2-7 and V is TRBV19, with D perhaps assigned TRBD1 or TRBD2 (5 bases each). The CDR3 runs to 14 residues. The germline V gene encodes CDR1 LNHDA and CDR2 SQIVND (reference sequence). V was pared by 3 bases and J by 2 bases, with 11 bases between. The CDR3 nucleotides are TGTGCCAGTAGTATCGGGGTGGGACCCTACGAGCAGTACTTC. Its translation is CASSIGVGPYEQYF.

This clonotype has only a few counts. The chain is built from TRBV20-1 and TRBJ2-3, with a weak D call TRBD2 (5 bases). From germline, CDR1 is DFQATT and CDR2 SNEGSKA (reference sequence). This CDR3 comprises 14 residues. The V and J ends lost 6 bases and 0 bases respectively, with 13 bases between them. The CDR3 coding sequence is TGCAGTGCGCCCAGTGGCGGGAGCACAGATACGCAGTATTTT. It codes for CSAPSGGSTDTQYF.

The V and J genes are TRBV20-1 and TRBJ2-1; D gene ambiguous. The germline CDR1 and CDR2 sequences are DFQATT and SNEGSKA (reference sequence). The germline V and J ends were trimmed by 0 bases and 9 bases, with 9 bases remaining between them. The CDR3 spans 12 residues. The CDR3 bases are TGCAGTGCTAGAGATACGGCCTCTGAGCAGTTCTTC. Translation: CSARDTASEQFF.

The gene calls are TRBV20-1 and TRBJ1-3; 7 positions agree with TRBD1. In germline, CDR1 is DFQATT, CDR2 SNEGSKA (reference sequence). The V segment lost 2 bases and the J segment 4 bases; nucleotides outside the gene matches: 2. The CDR3 has 13 amino acids. CDR3 in DNA: TGCAGTGCTAGAAGACAGGGCGGAAACACCATATATTTT. Protein: CSARRQGGNTIYF.

The V call is TRBV27, the J call TRBJ2-6; D is ambiguous. The CDR3 spans 21 residues. Trimming left V 0 bases short and J 1 base short, with 22 bases between. The germline CDR1 and CDR2 sequences are MNHEY and SMNVEV (reference sequence). The CDR3 coding sequence is TGTGCCAGCAGTTTATCGATATGGAACCCACTCCCCGTATCTGGGGCCAACGTCCTGACTTTC. Its protein product is CASSLSIWNPLPVSGANVLTF.

This clonotype was picked up a small number of times. The rearrangement joins TRBV4-2 to TRBJ2-5, with D possibly TRBD2 on 6 matching bases. CDR1 and CDR2 (germline): LGHNA, YNFKEQ. Trimming pared 0 bases from V and 0 bases from J, leaving 14 bases between. The CDR3 runs to 17 residues. The CDR3: CASSQDPGGTYQETQYF. Here the CDR3 DNA reads TGTGCCAGCAGCCAAGATCCCGGCGGGACTTACCAAGAGACCCAGTACTTC.

In this sample, this clonotype turned up a few times. This chain connects TRBV12-3 or TRBV12-4 to TRBJ2-3, with no clear D. Trimming stripped 2 bases from V and 3 bases from J, with 3 bases between. The CDR3 is 12 residues long. The chain's CDR3 is CASSLWTDTQYF. The CDR3, as DNA: TGTGCCAGCAGTTTATGGACAGATACGCAGTATTTT.

The chain carries TRBV28 and TRBJ2-5; 10 bases fit TRBD1. This CDR3 region has 13 residues. Germline values: CDR1 MDHEN, CDR2 SYDVKM. Unmatched junction bases numbered 7, after V lost 11 bases and J lost 4 bases. The CDR3 protein is CAANRDRGETQYF. In DNA, the CDR3 is TGTGCCGCGAACCGGGACAGGGGAGAGACCCAGTACTTC.

The genes are TRBV20-1 and TRBJ2-7, with D unclear. Trimming shortened V by 5 bases and J by 1 base, and 15 bases separated the two germline ends. Germline CDR1 reads DFQATT; CDR2 reads SNEGSKA (reference sequence). The CDR3 covers 14 residues. The CDR3 DNA sequence: TGCAGTGCTCCGTGGAGCCAATTTTCCTACGAGCAGTACTTC. As protein: CSAPWSQFSYEQYF.

As concerns this clonotype: An end of the junction differs from the germline gene, which may be a read error. This chain uses TRBV7-6 with TRBJ2-4; D is unclear. The tail of the sequence fits TRBJ2-5 better, so the J call may be wrong. CDR1 is SGHVS, CDR2 FNYEAQ, per germline. The CDR3 runs to 14 residues. The CDR3 DNA reads as TGTGGCAGCAGCACGGCGGCAGTTGGGGAGACCCAGTACTTC. Its translation: CGSSTAAVGETQYF.

This rearrangement joins TRBV7-9 to TRBJ2-3, with 11 positions matching TRBD1. Per germline, CDR1 SEHNR and CDR2 FQNEAQ (reference sequence). This CDR3 region has 15 residues. Losses at the gene ends were 4 bases for V and 6 bases for J; bases not matched to a gene: 6. The chain's CDR3 is CASSSGQGAHDTQYF. The CDR3 bases are TGTGCCAGCAGCTCCGGACAGGGGGCGCATGATACGCAGTATTTT.

About this clonotype itself: Given a much more abundant clone one base away, this may be a read error. V usage is TRBV9 and J usage is TRBJ2-7, with TRBD2 identical over 8 bases. The length of the CDR3 is 13 residues. Germline V gene lookup returns CDR1 SGDLS and CDR2 YYNGEE. For the CDR3, the DNA is TGTGCCAGCCGCGTAGCGGGGACCTACGAGCAGTACTTC. This translates into CASRVAGTYEQYF.

The V call is TRBV6-5, the J call TRBJ1-1; maybe TRBD1 (5 bases). This CDR3 is 16 amino acids long. Trimming stripped 4 bases from V and 1 base from J, with 16 bases between. CDR1 is MNHEY and CDR2 is SVGAGI in the germline V gene. CDR3: CASSSGTGLGNTEAFF. CDR3 in DNA: TGTGCCAGCAGTTCCGGGACGGGATTGGGGAACACTGAAGCTTTCTTT.

In its sample, this clonotype was seen many times. This chain connects TRBV12-3 or TRBV12-4 to TRBJ2-1; 9 positions match TRBD2. With V trimmed by 1 base and J by 8 bases, 6 bases remained unmatched. The CDR3 is made up of 15 amino acids. CDR3 bases: TGTGCCAGCAGTTTAGAGCTAGCGGGATCGTATGAGCAGTTCTTC. Its protein is CASSLELAGSYEQFF.

This clonotype came up a few times. V usage is TRBV4-1 and J usage is TRBJ2-7; D is perhaps TRBD2 (6 bases). V shed 2 bases and J shed 3 bases, with 17 bases lying between them. This CDR3 comprises 16 residues. CDR1 and CDR2 (germline): MGHRA, YSYEKL. The CDR3 DNA sequence: TGCGCCAGCAGCCAACACCTCCCGTCCGGGGGCTACGAGCAGTACTTC. Its protein product is CASSQHLPSGGYEQYF.

The V call is TRBV6-5, the J call TRBJ1-2; possibly TRBD1 for D (6 bases). V was trimmed by 0 bases and J by 8 bases, leaving 16 bases between them. The V gene's germline CDR1 is MNHEY and CDR2 SVGAGI. The CDR3 has 15 residues. DNA for the CDR3: TGTGCCAGCAGTTACTCCCCACGGGGGGCGCCGGGCTACACCTTC. Its protein product is CASSYSPRGAPGYTF.